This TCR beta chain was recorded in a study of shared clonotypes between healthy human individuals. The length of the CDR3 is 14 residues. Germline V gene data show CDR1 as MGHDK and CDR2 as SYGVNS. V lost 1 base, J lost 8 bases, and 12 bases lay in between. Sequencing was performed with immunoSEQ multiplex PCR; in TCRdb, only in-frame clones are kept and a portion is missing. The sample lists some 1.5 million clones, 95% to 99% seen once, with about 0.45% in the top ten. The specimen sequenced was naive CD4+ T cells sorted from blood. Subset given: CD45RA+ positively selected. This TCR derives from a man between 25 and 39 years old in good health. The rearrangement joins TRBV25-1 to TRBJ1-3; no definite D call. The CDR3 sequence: CASSESGSRYTIYF. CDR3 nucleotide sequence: TGTGCCAGCAGTGAATCTGGGTCACGATACACCATATATTTT.